This T cell receptor (beta chain) was found in a study of human CD8 memory T cell subsets. The study, taken as a whole, reports: Precursor exhausted T cells appeared less diverse than stem-like memory T cells according to Chao1 estimates. There was only minimal overlap between the repertoires of stem-like memory and precursor exhausted T cells. Whereas effector memory cells differed, stem-like memory and precursor exhausted T cells had comparably high diversity.

The TCR beta sequencing libraries came from UMI-labeled 5' RACE. From the 5' RACE reads, TCRdb lists one entry per CDR3 protein and no DNA. The sample includes about 10,000 distinct CDR3 sequences. Turning to this clonotype: Its antigen is undetermined.

Germline assignment: CDR1 LGHNA and CDR2 YNFKEQ. The CDR3 contains 13 residues. This sequence joins TRBV4-2 and TRBJ1-6. Source material: CD8+ T cells from PBMCs. The clonotype originates from a human donor in good health. This CDR3 is CASSQGAISPLHF.